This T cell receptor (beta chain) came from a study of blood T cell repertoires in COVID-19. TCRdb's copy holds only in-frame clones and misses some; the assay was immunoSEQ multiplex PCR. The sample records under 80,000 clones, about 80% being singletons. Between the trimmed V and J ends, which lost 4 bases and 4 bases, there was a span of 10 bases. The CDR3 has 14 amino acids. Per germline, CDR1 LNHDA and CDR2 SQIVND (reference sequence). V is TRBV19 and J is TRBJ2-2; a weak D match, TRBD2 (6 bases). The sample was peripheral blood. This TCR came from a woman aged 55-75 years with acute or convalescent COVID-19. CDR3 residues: CASSKQGGTGELFF. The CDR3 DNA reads TGTGCCAGTAGTAAGCAGGGAGGCACCGGGGAGCTGTTTTTT.